This TCR beta chain was observed in a study of blood T cell repertoires in COVID-19. CDR3 length: 16 amino acids. V lost 3 bases, J lost 2 bases, and 3 bases stayed unmatched. Germline values: CDR1 SGHAT, CDR2 FQNNGV. This clone is a singleton in its sample. Profiling relied on immunoSEQ multiplex PCR, and the TCRdb table lists in-frame clones only, not all of them. The sample has some 69,000 clones, around four fifths seen once; the top ten hold around 2.3%. The TCR comes from a man older than 75 with active or convalescent COVID-19. The chain is built from TRBV11-2 and TRBJ2-7, with 14 bases identical to TRBD2. Sequencing input: peripheral blood. As DNA, the CDR3 is TGTGCCAGCAGCTTGGGACTAGCGGGAGTAGCCTACGAGCAGTACTTC. The encoded protein is CASSLGLAGVAYEQYF.